These 27 T cell receptor beta chains were sequenced from one sample in a study of blood T cells in healthy people across ages. A J-beta primer mix and a sample-barcoded 5' primer were used in a second PCR of about 7 to 12 cycles. TCRdb passed the 5' RACE reads through MiXCR, listing each CDR3 protein once. This sample has approximately 2,000,000 distinct CDR3 sequences, with 30% to 40% found just once. The sequenced sample consisted of blood. All receptors derive from a human donor in good health.

V and J are TRBV9 and TRBJ1-3, with D perhaps TRBD1 (5 bases). The germline V gene encodes CDR1 SGDLS and CDR2 YYNGEE. CDR3 length: 16 residues. V was pared by 3 bases and J by 1 base, with 14 bases between. In DNA form, the CDR3 reads TGTGCCAGCAGCGCGGGACTCTTTAATTCTGGAAACACCATATATTTT. This gives the protein CASSAGLFNSGNTIYF.

As to this clonotype: A read error is possible here, since a much larger clone lies one base away. The V gene is TRBV9, the J gene TRBJ2-4, with unresolved D. The J call may be incorrect, as the DNA end agrees better with TRBJ2-7. The CDR3 has 13 residues. Germline V lookup: CDR1 SGDLS, CDR2 YYNGEE. Here the CDR3 reads CASGALESYEQYF. CDR3 nucleotides: TGTGCCAGCGGCGCACTTGAATCCTACGAGCAGTACTTC.

This clonotype was seen a few times. The chain joins TRBV5-6 to TRBJ1-2; D perhaps matches TRBD1 (6 bases). CDR1 and CDR2 from the germline V gene are SGHDT and YYEEEE. Trimming left V 4 bases short and J 4 bases short, with 20 bases between. This CDR3 contains 16 residues. This CDR3 reads CASSGGDTPLIYGYTF. Here the CDR3 DNA reads TGTGCCAGCAGCGGGGGGGACACCCCACTCATCTATGGCTACACCTTC. The whole variable domain, remainder taken from reference TRBV5-6 and TRBJ1-2, is DAGVTQSPTHLIKTRGQQVTLRCSPKSGHDTVSWYQQALGQGPQFIFQYYEEEERQRGNFPDRFSGHQFPNYSSELNVNALLLGDSALYLCASSGGDTPLIYGYTFGSGTRLTVV.

The chain carries TRBV15 and TRBJ1-1, with 7 bases identical to TRBD1. Trimming took 3 bases from V and 7 from J; bases not matched to a gene: 8. The CDR3 runs 14 residues. Germline lookup yields CDR1 LNHNV and CDR2 YYDKDF (reference sequence). CDR3: CATSSRRDRFEAFF. The CDR3 coding sequence is TGTGCCACCAGCAGTCGACGGGACAGATTTGAAGCTTTCTTT.

This clonotype appeared a few times. The chain couples TRBV9 to TRBJ2-3; 13 nucleotides agree with TRBD2. CDR3 length equals 17 residues. V shed 4 bases, J shed 4 bases, and the junction held 9 bases outside the gene matches. Germline CDR1 SGDLS, CDR2 YYNGEE. The CDR3 nucleotides read TGTGCCAGCAGCTCCGGACTAGCGGGAGCTGTTGCAGATACGCAGTATTTT. Protein: CASSSGLAGAVADTQYF.

This clonotype turned up a few times. This rearrangement joins TRBV11-1 to TRBJ2-1; D is uncertain. Germline CDR1 is SGHAT and CDR2 is FQDESV (reference sequence). V was shortened by 5 bases and J by 4 bases, with 15 bases between the two germline ends. The CDR3 is 15 amino acids. The CDR3 DNA reads as TGTGCCAGCAGCGGTACCTTCTCCCTTTACAATGAGCAGTTCTTC. Protein: CASSGTFSLYNEQFF.

This clonotype was observed a handful of times. The rearrangement links TRBV20-1 to TRBJ1-2; TRBD1 agrees at 7 bases. In germline, CDR1 is DFQATT, CDR2 SNEGSKA (reference sequence). The CDR3 spans 13 residues. Trimming took 6 bases from V and 5 from J; bases not matched to a gene: 9. Here the CDR3 reads CSALTGRRYGYTF. CDR3 nucleotide sequence: TGCAGTGCGCTGACAGGGAGGAGGTATGGCTACACCTTC.

The count of this clonotype is one. V usage is TRBV7-2 and J usage is TRBJ2-1; 7 bases agree with TRBD1. The CDR3 contains 15 residues. V gave up 6 bases and J gave up 6 bases; unmatched junction bases: 11. Per the germline V gene, CDR1 is SGHTA and CDR2 is FQGNSA. CDR3 sequence: CASSFDREACNEQFF. The CDR3 DNA follows: TGTGCCAGCAGTTTTGACAGGGAAGCCTGCAATGAGCAGTTCTTC.

The chain is built from TRBV20-1 and TRBJ1-5; TRBD1 agrees at 10 bases. The CDR3 loop spans 14 amino acids. Trimming at V came to 3 bases and at J to 5 bases, leaving 4 bases not matched to a gene. Looked up from germline, CDR1 is DFQATT and CDR2 is SNEGSKA (reference sequence). In nucleotides, the CDR3 is TGCAGTGCTAGCCGGACAGGGGGTCATCAGCCCCAGCATTTT. This sequence encodes CSASRTGGHQPQHF.

This clonotype showed up just once. This sequence joins TRBV2 and TRBJ2-5; no definite D call. CDR1 and CDR2 from the germline V gene are SNHLY and FYNNEI. The germline V and J ends were trimmed by 2 bases and 4 bases, with 8 bases remaining between them. The CDR3 is 13 residues long. CDR3 coding DNA: TGTGCCAGCAGTGAAATCATGGTAGAGACCCAGTACTTC. Protein: CASSEIMVETQYF.

This clonotype was seen a handful of times. This sequence joins TRBV7-8 and TRBJ2-1; D may be TRBD1 (6 bases). The V and J ends lost 3 bases and 5 bases respectively, with 8 bases between them. This CDR3 contains 13 residues. Germline V gene data show CDR1 as SGHVS and CDR2 as FQNEAQ. The DNA for the CDR3 is TGTGCCAGCAGCTTGGGGGCCCACAATGAGCAGTTCTTC. Translation gives CASSLGAHNEQFF.

This clonotype was counted only a few times. This chain connects TRBV20-1 to TRBJ2-1; D is uncertain. In germline, CDR1 is DFQATT, CDR2 SNEGSKA (reference sequence). This CDR3 is built from 15 residues. V was pared by 5 bases and J by 0 bases, with 14 bases between. The DNA of the CDR3 is TGCAGTGCTCGACTCCGATCCCTCTCCTACAATGAGCAGTTCTTC. Translating it yields CSARLRSLSYNEQFF.

The chain carries TRBV7-9 and TRBJ2-7; D tentatively reads TRBD1 or TRBD2 (7 bases each). The CDR3 totals 14 residues. Germline V gives CDR1 SEHNR, CDR2 FQNEAQ (reference sequence). V was shortened by 4 bases and J by 5 bases, with 15 bases between the two germline ends. This CDR3 is CASSSAGDRDEQYF. The CDR3 DNA is TGTGCCAGCAGCTCGGCGGGGGACAGAGACGAGCAGTACTTC.

This clonotype was seen more than once but under ten times. This rearrangement joins TRBV4-1 to TRBJ1-6, with a tentative D call TRBD1 (5 bases). Germline loops: CDR1 MGHRA, CDR2 YSYEKL. The CDR3 has 18 amino acids. Trimming removed 1 base at V and 4 bases at J, with 17 bases between. CDR3 residues: CASSQGEVGGDYNSPLHF. The CDR3 nucleotides are TGCGCCAGCAGCCAAGGGGAGGTCGGGGGTGATTATAATTCACCCCTCCACTTT.

The chain uses TRBV11-3 and TRBJ2-1, with 13 bases aligning to TRBD2. This CDR3 region has 18 residues. The ends lost 3 bases at V and 1 base at J; junction bases unmatched: 6. Germline V lookup: CDR1 SGHNT, CDR2 YENEEA. Here the CDR3 DNA reads TGTGCCAGCAGCTTGAGGACTAGCGGGGGCCATTCCTACAATGAGCAGTTCTTC. Protein: CASSLRTSGGHSYNEQFF.

Concerning this clonotype itself: An end of the junction differs from the germline gene, which may be a read error. CDR3 in amino acids: CASSLGGSTHEQYF. The DNA for the CDR3 is TGTGCTAGCAGCTTAGGGGGGAGTACCCACGAGCAGTACTTC. The chain combines TRBV7-7 with TRBJ2-7; D possibly matches TRBD1 or TRBD2 (6 bases each). Germline V gene data show CDR1 as SSHAT and CDR2 as FNYEAQ (reference sequence). The length of the CDR3 is 14 residues. The variable domain in full, with the rest retrieved from reference TRBV7-7 and TRBJ2-7, is GAGVSQSPRYKVTKRGQDVTLRCDPISSHATLYWYQQALGQGPEFLTYFNYEAQPDKSGLPSDRFSAERPEGSISTLTIQRTEQRDSAMYRCASSLGGSTHEQYFGPGTRLTVT.

This clonotype has a count of ten or more. V usage is TRBV20-1 and J usage is TRBJ1-2; no clear D. The V end was cut by 0 bases, the J end by 10 bases, with 15 bases between. The CDR3 runs to 13 residues. Per germline, CDR1 DFQATT and CDR2 SNEGSKA (reference sequence). DNA for the CDR3: TGCAGTGCTAGAGAGATCATCAGTAAGGCCTACACCTTC. This codes for CSAREIISKAYTF.

The rearrangement links TRBV20-1 to TRBJ2-1; the D call may be TRBD1 or TRBD2 (6 bases each). The V gene's germline CDR1 is DFQATT and CDR2 SNEGSKA (reference sequence). The CDR3 has 15 amino acids. V lost 0 bases and J 6 bases, leaving 15 bases between the germline ends. The CDR3 DNA reads as TGCAGTGCTAGAGATTACGGGGGCCCTCCCAATGAGCAGTTCTTC. Protein product: CSARDYGGPPNEQFF.

This clonotype came up a few times. This sequence joins TRBV4-3 and TRBJ2-5; 13 nucleotides match TRBD2. The junction had 0 bases not matched to a gene; V was cut back by 5 bases and J by 3 bases. The length of the CDR3 is 14 residues. CDR1 and CDR2 (germline): LGHNA, YSLEER. The CDR3 region has the DNA TGCGCCAGCAGCGGGACTAGCGGGAAAGAGACCCAGTACTTC. Its translation: CASSGTSGKETQYF.

The chain is built from TRBV7-6 and TRBJ2-6; D is possibly TRBD1 or TRBD2 (5 bases each). CDR1 and CDR2 from the germline V gene are SGHVS and FNYEAQ. Trimming pared 4 bases from V and 0 bases from J, leaving 13 bases between. This CDR3 is built from 17 residues. The CDR3 bases are TGTGCCAGCAGCTCCGGGACCGACCTCTCTGGGGCCAACGTCCTGACTTTC. This translates into CASSSGTDLSGANVLTF.

This clonotype appeared a few times. J is TRBJ2-6 and V is TRBV9; 7 bases align to TRBD1. Germline V lookup: CDR1 SGDLS, CDR2 YYNGEE. The CDR3 sequence is 18 residues long. J was trimmed by 0 bases and V by 2 bases; bases with no gene match: 8. Here the CDR3 reads CASSVLGTDSSGANVLTF. CDR3 sequence (DNA): TGTGCCAGCAGCGTTTTAGGGACAGACAGCTCTGGGGCCAACGTCCTGACTTTC.

This clonotype was seen more than once but under ten times. This rearrangement joins TRBV5-1 to TRBJ2-1; 8 positions match TRBD1. Trimming cost V 0 bases and J 6 bases; bases outside gene matches: 5. The CDR3 is 15 amino acids. Germline V gene sequence: CDR1 SGHRS, CDR2 YFSETQ. This chain's CDR3 is CASSLGTGRANEQFF. In DNA, the CDR3 is TGCGCCAGCAGCTTGGGGACAGGGCGGGCCAATGAGCAGTTCTTC.

CDR3 bases: TGTGCCAGCAGCTACATGAGAGGGGGGGCCCCCGTGTACAATGAGCAGTTCTTC. Translated, it gives CASSYMRGGAPVYNEQFF. The chain employs TRBV5-6 and TRBJ2-1, with D possibly matching TRBD2 (7 bases). The CDR3 totals 18 residues. The germline gives CDR1 SGHDT, CDR2 YYEEEE. The V end lost 3 bases, the J end lost 4 bases, and 23 bases lay between the germline ends.

V is TRBV6-2 or TRBV6-3 and J is TRBJ2-1, with a possible D match to TRBD1 (6 bases). The CDR3 is 16 amino acids. The V gene lost 5 bases and the J gene lost 0 bases, with 14 bases spanning the gap. Germline CDR1 MNHEY, CDR2 SVGEGT. CDR3 sequence: CASSLSWTDSYNEQFF. CDR3 nucleotides: TGTGCCAGCAGTCTTTCGTGGACAGACTCCTACAATGAGCAGTTCTTC.

This clonotype was observed a handful of times. The V gene is TRBV7-6, the J gene TRBJ1-6; 10 bases are a match to TRBD1. From germline, CDR1 is SGHVS and CDR2 FNYEAQ. The CDR3 loop spans 15 amino acids. J lost 8 bases, V lost 1 base, and 2 bases had no gene match. CDR3 sequence: CASSLGGQGDSPLHF. In DNA form, the CDR3 reads TGTGCCAGCAGCTTAGGCGGACAGGGGGATTCACCCCTCCACTTT.

This clonotype occurred a few times. V usage is TRBV6-1 and J usage is TRBJ1-5, with 8 bases lining up with TRBD1. After removal of 4 bases from V and 6 bases from J, the junction contained 11 bases not matched to a gene. The CDR3 is made up of 16 amino acids. Germline values: CDR1 MNHNS, CDR2 SASEGT. The CDR3 sequence is CASSVTRGPSSQPQHF. In DNA, the CDR3 is TGTGCCAGCAGTGTAACCAGGGGGCCCTCATCTCAGCCCCAGCATTTT.

The sample holds a few counts of this clonotype. The chain combines TRBV5-1 with TRBJ2-1; tentatively, D is TRBD1 (5 bases). Trimming took 4 bases from V and 10 from J, leaving 18 bases between them. The CDR3 sequence is 14 residues long. The germline V gene encodes CDR1 SGHRS and CDR2 YFSETQ. Here the CDR3 DNA reads TGCGCCAGCAGCCATAGACAGCCAGAATGGGAGCAGTTCTTC. Translating gives CASSHRQPEWEQFF. The full variable domain, with the rest looked up from reference TRBV5-1 and TRBJ2-1, is KAGVTQTPRYLIKTRGQQVTLSCSPISGHRSVSWYQQTPGQGLQFLFEYFSETQRNKGNFPGRFSGRQFSNSRSEMNVSTLELGDSALYLCASSHRQPEWEQFFGPGTRLTVL.